Listed below are T cell receptor beta chains from one sample, sequenced in a study of cytomegalovirus exposure and HLA in healthy donors. The table came from immunoSEQ multiplex PCR; TCRdb's copy has only in-frame clones and leaves some out. Among about 120,000 clones, 80% were seen once, and the ten largest hold 7.5% to 9.5%. The sequencing input was PBMCs. These TCRs come from a female donor in good health and CMV-seropositive. Each CDR3 is given with its conserved first and last residue. D genes are given only for firm matches. The size field is filled for only some rows; it gives once, few, many or a size class.

- TRBJ1-2 TRBV5-4 - CASSRGSIYGYTF TGTGCCAGCAGCCGGGGGTCAATCTACGGCTACACCTTC
- TRBJ2-7 TRBV7-8 - CASTLQTGEQYF TGTGCCAGCACCCTTCAAACAGGGGAGCAGTACTTC
TRBD1 TRBJ2-2 TRBV5-1 - CASSPRGSATGELFF TGCGCCAGCAGTCCCAGGGGGTCGGCCACCGGGGAGCTGTTTTTT
- TRBJ1-1 TRBV19 - CASSMGLNTEAFF TGTGCCAGTAGTATGGGACTTAACACTGAAGCTTTCTTT
- TRBJ2-7 TRBV7-9 - CASSLRQEPYEQYF TGTGCCAGCAGCTTGAGACAGGAGCCCTACGAGCAGTACTTC
TRBD1 TRBJ1-5 TRBV27 - CASGGNRGLHQPQHF TGTGCCAGCGGGGGAAACAGGGGACTCCATCAGCCCCAGCATTTT
- TRBJ1-4 TRBV30 - CAWSWLGGKLFF TGTGCCTGGAGTTGGTTAGGAGGAAAACTGTTTTTT
- TRBJ1-2 TRBV9 - CASSAPTFGGYTF TGTGCCAGCAGCGCCCCCACATTTGGCGGCTACACCTTC
- TRBJ1-1 TRBV21-1 - CASLNSDSNVTEAFF TGTGCCAGCCTGAACTCGGACAGTAATGTCACTGAAGCTTTCTTT
TRBD2 TRBJ2-7 TRBV30 - CAWVGREGSYEQYF TGTGCCTGGGTTGGTCGGGAGGGCTCCTACGAGCAGTACTTC
TRBD1 TRBJ1-2 TRBV19 few CASSRTGDNYGYTF TGTGCCAGTAGTAGGACAGGGGATAACTATGGCTACACCTTC
- TRBJ2-7 TRBV30 - CAWGLSGYEQYF TGTGCCTGGGGCCTTAGCGGCTACGAGCAGTACTTC
- TRBJ1-1 TRBV2 - CASSVQKMNTEAFF TGTGCCAGCAGTGTACAGAAAATGAACACTGAAGCTTTCTTT
TRBD1 TRBJ1-1 TRBV30 - CAWSRGTGTEAFF TGTGCCTGGAGCAGGGGGACGGGCACTGAAGCTTTCTTT
TRBD1 TRBJ2-7 TRBV19 - CASSVKPGQETYEQYF TGTGCCAGTAGTGTTAAACCGGGACAGGAGACCTACGAGCAGTACTTC
- TRBJ1-2 TRBV10-3 - CAISEQMTAGPYGYTF TGTGCCATCAGTGAGCAAATGACGGCAGGTCCTTATGGCTACACCTTC
- TRBJ1-5 TRBV7-9 - CASSQGGGQPRHF TGTGCCAGCAGCCAGGGCGGGGGTCAGCCCCGGCATTTT
- TRBJ2-7 TRBV5-1 - CASSAETGYEQYF TGCGCCAGCAGCGCCGAGACAGGTTACGAGCAGTACTTC
TRBD1 TRBJ2-6 TRBV2 once CATRTGEANVLTF TGTGCCACCAGGACAGGGGAAGCCAACGTCCTGACTTTC
- TRBJ2-7 TRBV12-5 - CASGLRGINEQYF TGTGCTAGTGGTTTGCGAGGGATCAACGAGCAGTACTTC
TRBD1 TRBJ2-1 TRBV5-1 - CASGTVNEQFF TGCGCCAGCGGGACAGTCAATGAGCAGTTCTTC
TRBD1 TRBJ2-7 TRBV30 once CAWRKPGGGGEQYF TGTGCCTGGAGGAAACCAGGGGGCGGAGGCGAGCAGTACTTC
- TRBJ1-6 TRBV10-2 - CASRRPGDNSPLHF TGCGCCAGCAGGCGACCCGGGGATAATTCACCCCTCCACTTT
TRBD1 TRBJ2-3 TRBV5-4 - CASSFTTGGDTQYF TGTGCCAGCAGCTTTACGACAGGGGGAGATACGCAGTATTTT
- TRBJ1-3 TRBV30 - CAWKAGAGNTIYF TGTGCCTGGAAAGCGGGTGCTGGAAACACCATATATTTT
TRBD2 TRBJ2-3 TRBV2 - CASSSRGGLTSTDTQYF TGTGCCAGCAGTTCGCGGGGGGGGTTAACTAGCACAGATACGCAGTATTTT
TRBD1 TRBJ1-4 TRBV11-2 once CASSSGQALEKLFF TGTGCCAGCAGCTCGGGACAGGCGCTTGAAAAACTGTTTTTT
- TRBJ2-3 TRBV30 - CARGQWGPDTQYF TGTGCCAGAGGACAGTGGGGGCCAGATACGCAGTATTTT
TRBD1 TRBJ1-6 TRBV10-3 - CAISELGQNNSPLHF TGTGCCATCAGTGAGTTGGGACAGAATAATTCACCCCTCCACTTT
TRBD2 TRBJ2-5 TRBV7-9 - CASSPGERGRGETQYF TGTGCCAGCAGCCCGGGGGAGCGGGGGAGGGGAGAGACCCAGTACTTC
TRBD2 TRBJ2-7 TRBV6-1 - CASSDQRDYEQYF TGTGCCAGCAGTGACCAGCGGGACTACGAGCAGTACTTC
- TRBJ1-2 TRBV28 once CASSLARGGIYGYTF TGTGCCAGCAGTTTGGCCCGGGGAGGGATCTATGGCTACACCTTC
TRBD1 TRBJ1-2 TRBV5-4 - CASTIGGAGYTF TGTGCCAGCACCATAGGGGGCGCGGGCTACACCTTC
- TRBJ2-7 TRBV4-3 few CASSQERMDSAYEQYF TGCGCCAGCAGCCAAGAAAGAATGGACAGCGCGTACGAGCAGTACTTC
- TRBJ1-2 TRBV30 few CAWNFDPTRGYTF TGTGCCTGGAACTTCGATCCGACTCGGGGCTACACCTTC
TRBD2 TRBJ2-3 TRBV11-3 - CASSRGLAGAPGDTQYF TGTGCCAGCAGCCGGGGACTAGCGGGGGCTCCGGGAGATACGCAGTATTTT
- TRBJ1-5 TRBV27 - CASSLRTYQPQHF TGTGCCAGCAGTTTGCGGACTTATCAGCCCCAGCATTTT
- TRBJ2-5 TRBV10-3 few CAISDTSGGKETQYF TGTGCCATCAGTGATACAAGTGGGGGGAAAGAGACCCAGTACTTC
- TRBJ2-5 TRBV20-1 - CSAMAQTQYF TGCAGTGCTATGGCTCAGACCCAGTACTTC
TRBD1 TRBJ2-1 TRBV30 - CAWTGTGGNEQFF TGTGCCTGGACCGGGACAGGGGGTAATGAGCAGTTCTTC
- TRBJ1-5 TRBV10-3 - CAVGRAADSNQPQHF TGTGCTGTAGGCCGCGCGGCTGATAGCAATCAGCCCCAGCATTTT
- TRBJ1-1 TRBV30 - CAWMVRNRNTEAFF TGTGCCTGGATGGTGAGAAACAGGAACACTGAAGCTTTCTTT
TRBD1 TRBJ1-5 TRBV28 - CASSLGQGANQPQHF TGTGCCAGCAGTTTAGGTCAGGGGGCCAATCAGCCCCAGCATTTT
TRBD2 TRBJ2-3 TRBV29-1 - CSVEASGGTQYF TGCAGCGTTGAGGCTAGCGGGGGAACGCAGTATTTT
TRBD1 TRBJ2-2 TRBV30 - CAWNRGRTGELFF TGTGCCTGGAACAGGGGGCGAACCGGGGAGCTGTTTTTT
- TRBJ1-1 TRBV28 - CASSLSYTEAFF TGTGCCAGCAGTTTATCTTACACTGAAGCTTTCTTT
- TRBJ1-5 TRBV30 few CAWSEGGEAQPQHF TGTGCCTGGAGTGAGGGGGGGGAAGCTCAGCCCCAGCATTTT
TRBD1 TRBJ1-1 TRBV6-1 - CASSSGQGAGEAFF TGTGCCAGCAGTTCCGGACAGGGGGCTGGTGAAGCTTTCTTT
- TRBJ1-5 TRBV18 - CASSPHTNQPQHF TGTGCCAGCTCACCCCACACCAATCAGCCCCAGCATTTT
TRBD1 TRBJ1-2 TRBV27 - CASSNPSQGDYGYTF TGTGCCAGCAGTAACCCCTCGCAGGGGGACTATGGCTACACCTTC
- TRBJ1-2 TRBV19 - CASRLRDILSGYTF TGTGCCAGTAGGTTGAGGGACATTCTATCAGGATACACCTTC
- TRBJ2-1 TRBV5-4 once CASSFRGAVSYNEQFF TGTGCCAGCAGCTTTCGCGGAGCCGTATCCTACAATGAGCAGTTCTTC
TRBD1 TRBJ1-2 TRBV30 once CAWRPTDRVYSSTF TGTGCCTGGAGACCCACCGACAGGGTTTATAGCTCCACCTTC
- TRBJ2-1 TRBV4-3 few CASSQGPGDSYNEQFF TGCGCCAGCAGCCAAGGTCCGGGGGACTCCTACAATGAGCAGTTCTTC
- TRBJ1-2 TRBV19 - CASRTDLRRGYTF TGTGCCAGTAGGACAGACCTGAGACGAGGCTACACCTTC
- TRBJ1-1 TRBV19 - CASSIDRDTEAFF TGTGCCAGTAGTATAGATCGGGACACTGAAGCTTTCTTT
TRBD2 TRBJ2-2 TRBV5-4 - CASSDLAGGISGELFF TGTGCCAGCAGCGACCTAGCGGGGGGGATCTCCGGGGAGCTGTTTTTT